This T cell receptor beta chain was recovered during a study of cytomegalovirus exposure and HLA in healthy donors. Background on the study: The approximately 110 validation repertoires and the approximately 630 first-cohort repertoires shared a platform, a later analysis reported.

Germline values: CDR1 SGHVS, CDR2 FNYEAQ. After removal of 5 bases from V and 3 bases from J, the junction contained 9 bases not matched to a gene. This CDR3 is built from 16 residues. Overall study results and limits: Cytomegalovirus association was listed for around 180 TCR beta chains. Using the classifier, cytomegalovirus status was reportedly diagnosed with high specificity and sensitivity.

Sequencing used immunoSEQ multiplex PCR; TCRdb keeps in-frame clones, though not all of them. The data hold 98,000 or so clones, with about 94% observed a single time. In the case of this clone: Antigen: not known.

While the first cohort had fewer than 850 subjects, the donors belonged to the separate validation cohort of 120 subjects. The sample taken for sequencing was PBMCs. This chain connects TRBV7-6 to TRBJ1-4; TRBD1 matches at 7 bases. This clonotype originated in a woman under 30 in good health and CMV-seronegative. CDR3 region: CASSGLPGTANEKLFF. The CDR3 DNA sequence: TGTGCCAGCAGCGGCCTTCCCGGGACAGCTAATGAAAAACTGTTTTTT.